Shown below are 27 T cell receptor beta chains from a single sample sequenced in a study of PD-1 blockade in classical Hodgkin lymphoma. Some clones are missing from TCRdb's copy, which holds only in-frame ones; the method was immunoSEQ multiplex PCR. The sample consists of 100,000 to 130,000 clones, 80% to 90% of them appearing once. Patients all relapsed after autologous stem cell transplantation, and there was variation in brentuximab vedotin exposure. The sequencing used peripheral blood mononuclear cells (PBMCs), collected before the second cycle of nivolumab. The receptors originated from a human donor with classical Hodgkin lymphoma.

The chain joins TRBV6-1 to TRBJ1-4; D remains ambiguous. Germline CDR1 reads MNHNS; CDR2 reads SASEGT. This CDR3 contains 16 residues. Trimming left V 1 base short and J 3 bases short, with 12 bases between. CDR3 DNA: TGTGCCAGCAGTGAAGTTTCGTGGGAGGCTAATGAAAAACTGTTTTTT. It encodes CASSEVSWEANEKLFF.

This clone has just one count. The chain couples TRBV7-9 to TRBJ2-3; 9 bases are a match to TRBD2. The CDR3 runs to 14 residues. Germline-derived CDR1 and CDR2 are SEHNR and FQNEAQ (reference sequence). With 6 bases clipped from V and 6 bases from J, the junction kept 7 bases outside the gene matches. For the CDR3, the DNA is TGTGCCAGCAGTCCCCCCGGGACTAGCGATACGCAGTATTTT. It translates to CASSPPGTSDTQYF.

The count of this clone is one. This rearrangement joins TRBV11-2 to TRBJ2-4; D is perhaps TRBD1 or TRBD2 (5 bases each). Germline lookup yields CDR1 SGHAT and CDR2 FQNNGV. The V gene lost 2 bases and the J gene lost 16 bases, with 15 bases spanning the gap. The CDR3 sequence is 12 residues long. The CDR3 DNA reads as TGTGCCAGCAGCTTAATGTCCGGGACGGGTTACTTC. This encodes CASSLMSGTGYF.

The sample holds one count of this clone. This chain joins TRBV4-3 and TRBJ2-5; the D gene is possibly TRBD2 (5 bases). The CDR3 contains 15 residues. Germline V lookup: CDR1 LGHNA, CDR2 YSLEER. V was clipped by 1 base and J by 4 bases, with 13 bases between them. In DNA, the CDR3 is TGCGCCAGCAGCCAAGGAACTGGGAGAGGAGAGACCCAGTACTTC. Translation: CASSQGTGRGETQYF.

The V gene is TRBV2, the J gene TRBJ1-3; D gene ambiguous. The CDR3 spans 13 residues. CDR1 and CDR2 from the germline V gene are SNHLY and FYNNEI. V lost 2 bases, J lost 7 bases, and 9 bases lay in between. CDR3 DNA sequence: TGTGCCAGCAGTGAAAACCTCTGGAACACCATATATTTT. Protein product: CASSENLWNTIYF.

The chain uses TRBV2 and TRBJ1-1, with D unclear. Trimming took 6 bases from V and 0 from J, leaving 8 bases between them. The CDR3 length is 13 residues. Germline V lookup: CDR1 SNHLY, CDR2 FYNNEI. The CDR3 coding sequence is TGTGCCAGCAGCGGACGCATGAACACTGAAGCTTTCTTT. Translating it yields CASSGRMNTEAFF.

The chain combines TRBV9 with TRBJ2-5, with 7 bases aligning to TRBD1. Germline values: CDR1 SGDLS, CDR2 YYNGEE. The CDR3 runs to 14 residues. Unmatched junction bases numbered 7, after V lost 4 bases and J lost 4 bases. The CDR3 sequence is CASSSQTGRETQYF. The CDR3 DNA follows: TGTGCCAGCAGCTCTCAGACAGGGCGAGAGACCCAGTACTTC.

This clone was recorded only once. The chain links TRBV27 to TRBJ1-1; D not resolved. V lost 5 bases and J lost 3, with 13 bases in between. The CDR3 consists of 14 residues. Germline V gene lookup returns CDR1 MNHEY and CDR2 SMNVEV (reference sequence). DNA for the CDR3: TGTGCCAGCAGTCTACACGGTTTGCACACTGAAGCTTTCTTT. Translated: CASSLHGLHTEAFF.

The J gene is TRBJ2-5, the V gene TRBV5-6; D might be TRBD1 (6 bases). V was pared by 0 bases and J by 4 bases, with 13 bases between. This CDR3 region has 15 residues. Germline CDR1 and CDR2: SGHDT and YYEEEE. CDR3 coding DNA: TGTGCCAGCAGCTTGGCCAGGACAGCCAGAGAGACCCAGTACTTC. The encoded protein is CASSLARTARETQYF.

The chain couples TRBV15 to TRBJ2-4; TRBD1 aligns across 7 bases. This CDR3 has 19 residues. Germline V gives CDR1 LNHNV, CDR2 YYDKDF (reference sequence). V lost 4 bases to trimming and J lost 0 bases; unmatched junction nucleotides: 15. The CDR3 coding sequence is TGTGCCACCAGCAAGAACAACCTGGGACAGTCGCTAGCCAAAAACATTCAGTACTTC. This translates into CATSKNNLGQSLAKNIQYF.

This chain joins TRBV19 and TRBJ2-1; 12 positions match TRBD2. J was trimmed by 0 bases and V by 8 bases; bases with no gene match: 8. The CDR3 runs to 17 residues. Germline CDR1 reads LNHDA; CDR2 reads SQIVND (reference sequence). Here the CDR3 DNA reads TGTGCCAGTGGCCCGGGACTAGCGGGTCTCTCCTACAATGAGCAGTTCTTC. It is translated as CASGPGLAGLSYNEQFF.

Only one count was recorded for this clone. The rearrangement links TRBV18 to TRBJ2-1, with a weak D call TRBD2 (5 bases). The CDR3 has 14 residues. Trimming cost V 2 bases and J 2 bases, with 7 bases left between them. CDR1 and CDR2 (germline): KGHSH, LQKENI. CDR3 protein: CASSPEGTYNEQFF. The CDR3 bases are TGTGCCAGCTCACCAGAGGGAACCTACAATGAGCAGTTCTTC.

J is TRBJ2-7 and V is TRBV25-1; 7 bases agree with TRBD2. Germline lookup yields CDR1 MGHDK and CDR2 SYGVNS. CDR3 length: 15 amino acids. J was trimmed by 4 bases and V by 5 bases; bases with no gene match: 11. The CDR3 loop is CASSPLEGGRYEQYF. CDR3 sequence (DNA): TGTGCCAGCAGTCCACTAGAGGGAGGGCGGTACGAGCAGTACTTC.

Comments on this clone: Because the CDR3's place on the DNA is in doubt, the DNA is left out and the CDR3 is given as listed by TCRdb. The chain carries TRBV28 and TRBJ2-1; the table assigns TRBD2, which was not confirmed against the DNA. Germline V gene sequence: CDR1 MDHEN, CDR2 SYDVKM. The CDR3 length is 15 residues, termini included. CDR3 protein: CASSSSGGAYNEQFF.

CDR3 sequence: CASRSSIIVDYGYTF. As DNA, the CDR3 is TGCGCCAGCAGGTCCTCTATAATAGTCGACTATGGCTACACCTTC. The rearrangement uses TRBV4-1 and TRBJ1-2; no firm D call. The length of the CDR3 is 15 residues. Trimming cost V 6 bases and J 3 bases, with 17 bases left between them. CDR1 is MGHRA, CDR2 YSYEKL, per germline.

This chain uses TRBV6-5 with TRBJ2-1, with 9 nucleotides matching TRBD1. This CDR3 has 15 amino acids. Trimming cost V 5 bases and J 2 bases; bases outside gene matches: 4. CDR1 and CDR2 from the germline V gene are MNHEY and SVGAGI. CDR3 DNA sequence: TGTGCCAGCAGTACCCGGGACAGGGCCTACAATGAGCAGTTCTTC. Translating gives CASSTRDRAYNEQFF.

This chain links TRBV29-1 with TRBJ1-4; D is unclear. This CDR3 region has 15 residues. The germline V gene encodes CDR1 SQVTM and CDR2 ANQGSEA. With 6 bases removed from V and 4 bases from J, the gap between germline ends came to 18 bases. CDR3 nucleotides: TGCAGCGTAGCTACCGTAGGGCAGCTTAATGAAAAACTGTTTTTT. The encoded protein is CSVATVGQLNEKLFF.

The V gene is TRBV27, the J gene TRBJ2-1; D might be TRBD2 (6 bases). Between the trimmed V and J ends, which lost 2 bases and 5 bases, there was a span of 7 bases. Germline V CDR1 and CDR2: MNHEY, SMNVEV (reference sequence). CDR3 length equals 13 residues. DNA for the CDR3: TGTGCCAGCAGTTTAGAGCGGGACAATGAGCAGTTCTTC. Amino acid sequence: CASSLERDNEQFF.

The genes are TRBV6-1 and TRBJ2-2, with D tentatively TRBD2 (5 bases). V was cut by 8 bases and J by 1 base, with 11 bases left in between. Germline loops: CDR1 MNHNS, CDR2 SASEGT. This CDR3 spans 14 amino acids. Here the CDR3 reads CASRRTGNTGELFF. The CDR3 DNA is TGTGCCAGCCGACGGACTGGGAACACCGGGGAGCTGTTTTTT.

The chain is built from TRBV7-2 and TRBJ2-1; 11 bases fit TRBD2. Germline values: CDR1 SGHTA, CDR2 FQGNSA. This CDR3 is built from 15 residues. Trimming cost V 5 bases and J 5 bases; bases outside gene matches: 5. CDR3 amino acids: CASSRTSGRHNEQFF. CDR3 in DNA: TGTGCCAGCAGCAGGACTAGCGGGCGGCACAATGAGCAGTTCTTC.

The chain couples TRBV28 to TRBJ2-1; 10 nucleotides agree with TRBD2. Losses at the gene ends were 5 bases for V and 7 bases for J; bases not matched to a gene: 14. Germline assignment: CDR1 MDHEN and CDR2 SYDVKM. The CDR3 contains 17 residues. Here the CDR3 DNA reads TGTGCCAGCAGTCCTTCGCCCACTAGCGGGACCGGTAATGAGCAGTTCTTC. As protein: CASSPSPTSGTGNEQFF.

Regarding this clone: Compared with germline, one end of the junction differs, possibly owing to a read error. The gene calls are TRBV5-4 and TRBJ2-3, with D possibly matching TRBD2 (6 bases). From germline, CDR1 is SGHNT and CDR2 YYREEE (reference sequence). The CDR3 is 18 amino acids. This chain's CDR3 is CASNLESSGRRGADTQYF. CDR3 coding DNA: TGTGCCAGCAACTTGGAGAGTAGCGGAAGGAGAGGGGCAGATACGCAGTATTTT.

Comment on this clone: Other DNA sequences in this sample translate to the same CDR3. This chain uses TRBV4-2 with TRBJ2-1; TRBD2 is a possible D gene (6 bases). CDR1 is LGHNA and CDR2 is YNFKEQ in the germline V gene. V lost 0 bases and J lost 0, with 6 bases in between. The CDR3 loop spans 15 amino acids. The CDR3 DNA is TGTGCCAGCAGCCAAGAACTAGCCTCCTACAATGAGCAGTTCTTC. Its protein product is CASSQELASYNEQFF.

The chain is built from TRBV19 and TRBJ1-1; D possibly corresponds to TRBD1 (5 bases). Germline V lookup: CDR1 LNHDA, CDR2 SQIVND (reference sequence). The CDR3 totals 12 residues. Trimming pared 11 bases from V and 3 bases from J, leaving 13 bases between. The CDR3 nucleotides read TGTGCCCATAAGGGGTGGGACACTGAAGCTTTCTTT. This codes for CAHKGWDTEAFF.

The gene calls are TRBV27 and TRBJ2-3; D not certain. The CDR3 sequence is 12 residues long. The V end lost 3 bases, the J end lost 4 bases, and 5 bases lay between the germline ends. Per the germline V gene, CDR1 is MNHEY and CDR2 is SMNVEV (reference sequence). CDR3 region: CASSFSPDTQYF. The CDR3 DNA sequence: TGTGCCAGCAGTTTTAGTCCAGATACGCAGTATTTT.

The V gene is TRBV6-6, the J gene TRBJ1-2; 12 bases are shared with TRBD1. The CDR3 totals 15 residues. Germline trimming cut 6 bases from V and 7 bases from J; bases unmatched to any gene: 9. In germline, CDR1 is MNHNY, CDR2 SVGAGI (reference sequence). The CDR3 DNA reads TGTGCCAGCAGCCAGCAGGGACAGGGGGCATTTGGCTACACCTTC. Translation: CASSQQGQGAFGYTF.

The genes are TRBV11-2 and TRBJ1-1; 7 bases align to TRBD1. CDR3 length: 14 residues. V dropped 5 bases and J dropped 4; count of bases not matched to a gene: 7. CDR1 and CDR2 (germline): SGHAT, FQNNGV. The CDR3 loop is CASSPRQGGTEAFF. The DNA of the CDR3 is TGTGCCAGCAGCCCCCGACAGGGAGGCACTGAAGCTTTCTTT.